The subject of this entry is one T cell receptor beta chain. This sample was included in a study of blood T cell repertoires in COVID-19. Original methodology: For nucleated cells, counts were estimated from reference gene primer amplification. The assay was immunoSEQ multiplex PCR, and TCRdb's table has in-frame clones only and misses some. For V, J and clone size, that table is used; D and trimming come from the DNA. The table shows about 130,000 clones, with approximately 86% occurring only once. Germline V gene data show CDR1 as SGHTS and CDR2 as YDEGEE. V lost 4 bases and J lost 4; bases outside the gene matches: 9. The CDR3 spans 17 residues.

Sequences were obtained from peripheral blood. This clonotype originated in a woman aged 45 to 65 who had recovered from COVID-19. The V and J genes are TRBV5-8 and TRBJ2-3; 13 nucleotides line up with TRBD2. This chain's CDR3 is CASSLGLAGTGSDTQYF. The CDR3 nucleotides are TGTGCCAGCAGCCTGGGACTAGCGGGAACGGGGTCAGATACGCAGTATTTT.